These 32 T cell receptor beta chains came from one sample sequenced in a study of cytomegalovirus exposure and HLA in healthy donors. The primer mix had 60 Vbeta and 13 Jbeta primers. Measured with immunoSEQ multiplex PCR; TCRdb has only the in-frame clones, and not every one. The sample holds approximately 100,000 clones. Sequences were obtained from PBMCs. The source is a man between 50 and 59 years old in good health and CMV-seronegative.

The chain uses TRBV19 and TRBJ1-1; perhaps TRBD1 as D (6 bases). Germline CDR1 is LNHDA and CDR2 is SQIVND (reference sequence). V lost 8 bases, J lost 4 bases, and 14 bases lay in between. The CDR3 has 13 residues. CDR3 protein: CASARGRGTEAFF. The CDR3 DNA follows: TGTGCCAGTGCTAGGGGCAGGGGCACTGAAGCTTTCTTT.

This chain connects TRBV7-2 to TRBJ1-3; 11 bases map to TRBD1. Germline CDR1 is SGHTA and CDR2 is FQGNSA. The length of the CDR3 is 16 residues. The junction had 5 bases not matched to a gene; V was cut back by 4 bases and J by 3 bases. The CDR3 region has the DNA TGTGCCAGCAGCTCGGACAGGGGGCTTCGTGGAAACACCATATATTTT. It codes for CASSSDRGLRGNTIYF.

V usage is TRBV9 and J usage is TRBJ2-3; weak D call: TRBD2 (6 bases). Trimming shortened V by 4 bases and J by 4 bases, and 13 bases separated the two germline ends. The CDR3 extends over 14 amino acids. The germline V gene has CDR1 SGDLS and CDR2 YYNGEE. CDR3 region: CASSPSGRPDTQYF. The CDR3 nucleotides read TGTGCCAGCAGCCCTTCGGGGAGGCCAGATACGCAGTATTTT. Full variable domain (missing parts from reference TRBV9 and TRBJ2-3): DSGVTQTPKHLITATGQRVTLRCSPRSGDLSVYWYQQSLDQGLQFLIQYYNGEERAKGNILERFSAQQFPDLHSELNLSSLELGDSALYFCASSPSGRPDTQYFGPGTRLTVL.

The chain employs TRBV5-1 and TRBJ2-2; possibly TRBD2 for D (6 bases). Germline CDR1 is SGHRS and CDR2 is YFSETQ. With 0 bases removed from V and 2 bases from J, the gap between germline ends came to 8 bases. CDR3 length: 15 residues. The CDR3 region has the DNA TGCGCCAGCAGCTTGGGGCGGGGCAACACCGGGGAGCTGTTTTTT. This translates into CASSLGRGNTGELFF.

The V and J genes are TRBV5-1 and TRBJ2-7, with 11 bases fitting TRBD2. V lost 4 bases to trimming and J lost 6 bases; unmatched junction nucleotides: 9. The CDR3 extends over 15 amino acids. Germline V gives CDR1 SGHRS, CDR2 YFSETQ. Here the CDR3 DNA reads TGCGCCAGCAGCACTAGCATAGCGGGAGGGGTCGAGCAGTACTTC. This translates into CASSTSIAGGVEQYF.

CDR3 coding DNA: TGTGCCAGCAGACCCCAGGTTGGGGGCTACACCTTC. Translated, it gives CASRPQVGGYTF. The V and J genes are TRBV25-1 and TRBJ1-2, with unresolved D. The CDR3 is 12 amino acids. The ends were cut back, 6 bases at V and 8 bases at J, with 13 bases in the middle. From germline, CDR1 is MGHDK and CDR2 SYGVNS.

The chain carries TRBV19 and TRBJ1-5; no clear D. This CDR3 comprises 13 residues. Trimming left V 0 bases short and J 4 bases short, with 4 bases between. The germline gives CDR1 LNHDA, CDR2 SQIVND (reference sequence). CDR3 nucleotide sequence: TGTGCCAGTAGTATAGATCAGAATCAGCCCCAGCATTTT. This translates into CASSIDQNQPQHF.

The rearrangement uses TRBV19 and TRBJ2-5, with D perhaps TRBD2 (7 bases). Trimming took off 3 bases at V and 4 bases at J, with 15 bases between the two ends. Germline assignment: CDR1 LNHDA and CDR2 SQIVND (reference sequence). The CDR3 has 15 residues. The CDR3 reads CASSMGGGIGETQYF. As DNA, the CDR3 is TGTGCCAGTAGTATGGGAGGGGGGATTGGAGAGACCCAGTACTTC.

The CDR3 bases are TGTGCCAGCAGCCCCCAGGGGGTGAAACAGCCCCAGCATTTT. It specifies CASSPQGVKQPQHF. This chain uses TRBV6-5 with TRBJ1-5; 7 nucleotides agree with TRBD1. Germline lookup yields CDR1 MNHEY and CDR2 SVGAGI. With 6 bases clipped from V and 7 bases from J, the junction kept 9 bases outside the gene matches. The CDR3 runs 14 residues.

The gene calls are TRBV7-2 and TRBJ2-7; no firm D call. The CDR3 totals 13 residues. Germline-derived CDR1 and CDR2 are SGHTA and FQGNSA. V lost 3 bases and J lost 5, with 11 bases in between. The CDR3 here is CASSFRVTDEQYF. CDR3 DNA sequence: TGTGCCAGCAGCTTCCGGGTTACCGACGAGCAGTACTTC.

The rearrangement joins TRBV6-6 to TRBJ1-6; D might be TRBD1 (6 bases). Germline lookup yields CDR1 MNHNY and CDR2 SVGAGI (reference sequence). The CDR3 consists of 15 residues. Trimming took off 7 bases at V and 9 bases at J, with 19 bases between the two ends. The CDR3 bases are TGTGCCAGCACCCGGACAGCACAACCGGGTTCACCCCTCCACTTT. Protein sequence: CASTRTAQPGSPLHF.

The chain is built from TRBV18 and TRBJ1-1; TRBD1 matches at 8 bases. Germline CDR1 reads KGHSH; CDR2 reads LQKENI. The CDR3 spans 14 residues. The V and J ends lost 2 bases and 10 bases, in that order; junction bases with no gene match: 9. The CDR3 nucleotides are TGTGCCAGCTCACCAGAGACAGGGGCTTCACGAGCTTTCTTT. Amino acid sequence: CASSPETGASRAFF.

V is TRBV4-1 and J is TRBJ1-1; 7 bases align to TRBD1. J gave up 1 base and V 5 bases, and 16 bases lay outside the gene matches. The CDR3 length is 18 residues. Germline assignment: CDR1 MGHRA and CDR2 YSYEKL. The CDR3, as DNA: TGCGCCAGCAGCAAATTGGGACAGCCCGCAAGGAGGAACACTGAAGCTTTCTTT. Translated, it gives CASSKLGQPARRNTEAFF.

The chain carries TRBV25-1 and TRBJ2-1, with TRBD2 matching 7 bases. The germline V gene encodes CDR1 MGHDK and CDR2 SYGVNS. This CDR3 contains 16 residues. V was clipped by 4 bases and J by 1 base; unmatched bases: 7. CDR3 loop: CASSGRGGESYNEQFF. In nucleotides, the CDR3 is TGTGCCAGCAGTGGTCGTGGGGGGGAATCCTACAATGAGCAGTTCTTC.

The chain couples TRBV4-1 to TRBJ1-3; weak D call: TRBD1 (5 bases). There are 17 residues in the CDR3. Deletions cut 0 bases from V and 2 bases from J, with 14 bases between. Per germline, CDR1 MGHRA and CDR2 YSYEKL. CDR3 nucleotide sequence: TGCGCCAGCAGCCAAGATATAAACAGGTCGACTGGAAACACCATATATTTT. Encoded protein: CASSQDINRSTGNTIYF.

The V gene is TRBV10-3, the J gene TRBJ1-3; D remains ambiguous. V was cut by 4 bases and J by 0 bases, with 10 bases left in between. CDR1 is ENHRY and CDR2 is SYGVKD in the germline V gene. The CDR3 extends over 15 amino acids. CDR3 in DNA: TGTGCCATCAGTGGGTACTCCAACTCTGGAAACACCATATATTTT. Residues: CAISGYSNSGNTIYF.

This chain joins TRBV2 and TRBJ1-1, with D possibly matching TRBD1 (6 bases). Trimming cost V 10 bases and J 0 bases, with 24 bases left between them. The CDR3 is 17 residues long. CDR1 is SNHLY, CDR2 FYNNEI, per germline. The DNA for the CDR3 is TGTGCCATTACAACAGGGCCAGGCCGTGCCGTGAACACTGAAGCTTTCTTT. Its protein product is CAITTGPGRAVNTEAFF.

The chain links TRBV20-1 to TRBJ1-3; no clear D. The V end lost 7 bases, the J end lost 3 bases, and 7 bases lay between the germline ends. The CDR3 loop spans 11 amino acids. Germline V CDR1 and CDR2: DFQATT, SNEGSKA (reference sequence). The chain's CDR3 is CSVGVGNTIYF. CDR3 DNA sequence: TGCAGTGTGGGAGTTGGAAACACCATATATTTT.

The chain recombines TRBV19 with TRBJ1-1; TRBD1 agrees at 7 bases. V trimming: 9 bases; J trimming: 3 bases; junction bases outside the gene matches: 16. Germline CDR1 and CDR2: LNHDA and SQIVND (reference sequence). The CDR3 covers 16 residues. CDR3 sequence (DNA): TGTGCCAGCAAGAGGAACTCACCGGGACAGCACACTGAAGCTTTCTTT. Protein: CASKRNSPGQHTEAFF.

This rearrangement joins TRBV29-1 to TRBJ2-7; 9 bases map to TRBD2. The CDR3 has 12 residues. The germline V gene has CDR1 SQVTM and CDR2 ANQGSEA. Trimming took 7 bases from V and 4 from J; bases not matched to a gene: 5. This CDR3 is CSAGRGGYEQYF. In nucleotides, the CDR3 is TGCAGCGCTGGGCGGGGGGGGTACGAGCAGTACTTC.

This sequence joins TRBV7-2 and TRBJ1-2; tentative D call: TRBD1 (5 bases). The V gene lost 1 base and the J gene lost 4 bases, with 10 bases spanning the gap. Germline CDR1 and CDR2: SGHTA and FQGNSA. The CDR3 contains 14 residues. The CDR3 here is CASSLEDRLYGYTF. As DNA, the CDR3 is TGTGCCAGCAGCTTAGAAGACAGACTCTATGGCTACACCTTC.

V is TRBV29-1 and J is TRBJ2-2, with TRBD1 identical over 11 bases. The V segment lost 4 bases and the J segment 7 bases; nucleotides outside the gene matches: 8. CDR1 and CDR2 (germline): SQVTM, ANQGSEA. The CDR3 is made up of 15 amino acids. CDR3 sequence (DNA): TGCAGCGTTGTAGGCGGACAGGGGGCTATCGGGGAGCTGTTTTTT. Protein product: CSVVGGQGAIGELFF.

The V call is TRBV11-3, the J call TRBJ2-2; 9 bases map to TRBD1. The CDR3 has 15 residues. V lost 5 bases to trimming and J lost 5 bases; unmatched junction nucleotides: 6. Germline V lookup: CDR1 SGHNT, CDR2 YENEEA. The CDR3 sequence is CASSRDRVGTGELFF. CDR3 bases: TGTGCCAGCAGCCGGGACAGGGTTGGAACCGGGGAGCTGTTTTTT.

The chain combines TRBV5-8 with TRBJ2-4; tentatively, D is TRBD1 (6 bases). Germline assignment: CDR1 SGHTS and CDR2 YDEGEE. V was shortened by 6 bases and J by 8 bases, with 15 bases between the two germline ends. The CDR3 is made up of 13 amino acids. CDR3 nucleotides: TGTGCCAGCAACCAAGGGGGATCCTACATTCAGTACTTC. It yields the protein CASNQGGSYIQYF.

The chain combines TRBV5-4 with TRBJ1-2, with 7 bases aligning to TRBD1. Germline trimming cut 4 bases from V and 0 bases from J; bases unmatched to any gene: 6. The CDR3 extends over 15 amino acids. Germline V CDR1 and CDR2: SGHNT, YYREEE (reference sequence). CDR3 region: CASSPGTATNYGYTF. Written as DNA, the CDR3 is TGTGCCAGCAGCCCTGGGACAGCAACTAACTATGGCTACACCTTC.

The V and J genes are TRBV10-3 and TRBJ2-1, with 8 positions matching TRBD1. The germline V gene has CDR1 ENHRY and CDR2 SYGVKD. The CDR3 is made up of 14 amino acids. The V and J ends lost 8 bases and 1 base, in that order; junction bases with no gene match: 4. CDR3 nucleotides: TGTGCCATCCGACAGGGGTTTTCCTACAATGAGCAGTTCTTC. The encoded protein is CAIRQGFSYNEQFF.

V usage is TRBV19 and J usage is TRBJ1-5, with D hard to call. Germline loops: CDR1 LNHDA, CDR2 SQIVND (reference sequence). Deletions cut 2 bases from V and 0 bases from J, with 8 bases between. The CDR3 has 15 residues. The CDR3 coding sequence is TGTGCCAGTAGTATAATTTTCTATAGCAATCAGCCCCAGCATTTT. Protein: CASSIIFYSNQPQHF.

The chain is built from TRBV18 and TRBJ1-4; D is unclear. With 3 bases removed from V and 4 bases from J, the gap between germline ends came to 12 bases. The CDR3 consists of 15 residues. Germline loops: CDR1 KGHSH, CDR2 LQKENI. CDR3 sequence (DNA): TGTGCCAGCTCACCGTCCGGCGGCAGTAATGAAAAACTGTTTTTT. Its translation is CASSPSGGSNEKLFF.

As to this clone: Relative to the germline gene, one junction end is altered; a read error may explain this. As DNA, the CDR3 is TGTGCCAGTAGTATTGTTCCCGGACAGCTTAACTTC. It is translated as CASSIVPGQLNF. The chain carries TRBV19 and TRBJ2-7; the D gene is possibly TRBD1 (6 bases). Germline assignment: CDR1 LNHDA and CDR2 SQIVND (reference sequence). This CDR3 has 12 amino acids.

The chain links TRBV11-2 to TRBJ2-7; the D gene is possibly TRBD2 (6 bases). CDR1 is SGHAT and CDR2 is FQNNGV in the germline V gene. The ends were cut back, 5 bases at V and 8 bases at J, with 16 bases in the middle. The CDR3 loop spans 13 amino acids. The CDR3 protein is CASSHLASPKQYF. For the CDR3, the DNA is TGTGCCAGCAGCCATCTAGCGTCCCCTAAGCAGTACTTC.

The chain joins TRBV5-1 to TRBJ2-3; D remains unclear. The V end lost 0 bases, the J end lost 2 bases, and 7 bases lay between the germline ends. Germline loops: CDR1 SGHRS, CDR2 YFSETQ. This CDR3 is 14 amino acids long. CDR3 sequence reads: CASSLAQNTDTQYF. DNA of the CDR3: TGCGCCAGCAGCTTGGCCCAGAACACAGATACGCAGTATTTT. Based on the CDR3 plus reference TRBV5-1 and TRBJ2-3, the full variable domain is KAGVTQTPRYLIKTRGQQVTLSCSPISGHRSVSWYQQTPGQGLQFLFEYFSETQRNKGNFPGRFSGRQFSNSRSEMNVSTLELGDSALYLCASSLAQNTDTQYFGPGTRLTVL.

This chain links TRBV4-2 with TRBJ1-3; TRBD1 is a possible D gene (5 bases). The CDR3 is made up of 16 amino acids. Germline CDR1 and CDR2: LGHNA and YNFKEQ. With 1 base removed from V and 1 base from J, the gap between germline ends came to 11 bases. CDR3 coding DNA: TGTGCCAGCAGCCAAGGGCGGGGGAATTCTGGAAACACCATATATTTT. Its translation: CASSQGRGNSGNTIYF.